A selection of T cell receptor beta chains follows, all from one sample in a study of beta chain features in type 1 diabetes. Sequencing was performed with immunoSEQ multiplex PCR; in TCRdb, only in-frame clones are kept and a portion is missing. The table shows under 800,000 clones, with roughly 15% occurring only once. The sequencing sample was made of naive CD4+ T cells from blood. Receptors originate from a man aged 18-30 years in good health. Each CDR3 is given with its conserved first and last residue. Fields, in order: V gene, J gene, clone size, D gene, CDR3 protein, CDR3 DNA. D genes are given only for firm matches. The listing skips clone size in some rows; elsewhere it reads once, few, many or a size class.

V gene: TRBV2
J gene: TRBJ2-4
clone size: -
D gene: -
CDR3 protein: CASKMRGAAKNIQYF
CDR3 DNA: TGTGCCAGCAAAATGAGGGGGGCAGCCAAAAACATTCAGTACTTC

V gene: TRBV10-3
J gene: TRBJ2-5
clone size: -
D gene: -
CDR3 protein: CAISIAVDRKTQYF
CDR3 DNA: TGTGCCATCAGTATAGCGGTGGATAGGAAGACCCAGTACTTC

V gene: TRBV18
J gene: TRBJ2-7
clone size: few
D gene: TRBD1
CDR3 protein: CASSPGQISYEQYF
CDR3 DNA: TGTGCCAGCTCACCGGGACAGATCTCCTACGAGCAGTACTTC

V gene: TRBV20-1
J gene: TRBJ1-1
clone size: -
D gene: TRBD1
CDR3 protein: CSASVTGGAFF
CDR3 DNA: TGCAGTGCTTCAGTCACAGGGGGAGCTTTCTTT

V gene: TRBV28
J gene: TRBJ2-5
clone size: few
D gene: -
CDR3 protein: CASSLTESQETQYF
CDR3 DNA: TGTGCCAGCAGTCTGACAGAATCCCAAGAGACCCAGTACTTC

V gene: TRBV5-1
J gene: TRBJ1-1
clone size: -
D gene: -
CDR3 protein: CASSLKANTEAFF
CDR3 DNA: TGCGCCAGCAGCTTGAAGGCGAACACTGAAGCTTTCTTT

V gene: TRBV19
J gene: TRBJ1-2
clone size: few
D gene: -
CDR3 protein: CASSNQAPYGYTF
CDR3 DNA: TGTGCCAGTTCTAATCAAGCACCGTATGGCTACACCTTC

V gene: TRBV7-6
J gene: TRBJ2-5
clone size: -
D gene: -
CDR3 protein: CASSTGLWETQYF
CDR3 DNA: TGTGCCAGCAGCACAGGGTTGTGGGAGACCCAGTACTTC

V gene: TRBV30
J gene: TRBJ2-7
clone size: few
D gene: TRBD2
CDR3 protein: CACSPGGYEQYF
CDR3 DNA: TGTGCCTGCTCCCCGGGGGGCTACGAGCAGTACTTC

V gene: TRBV27
J gene: TRBJ1-1
clone size: few
D gene: TRBD1
CDR3 protein: CASSGRQGTNTEAFF
CDR3 DNA: TGTGCCAGCAGTGGGCGACAGGGGACGAACACTGAAGCTTTCTTT

V gene: TRBV27
J gene: TRBJ2-3
clone size: -
D gene: -
CDR3 protein: CASSPRRGYSTDTQYF
CDR3 DNA: TGTGCCAGCAGTCCGCGCAGGGGATATAGCACAGATACGCAGTATTTT

V gene: TRBV11-2
J gene: TRBJ2-1
clone size: few
D gene: -
CDR3 protein: CASSLGTVYNEQFF
CDR3 DNA: TGTGCCAGCAGCCTCGGGACCGTCTACAATGAGCAGTTCTTC

V gene: TRBV2
J gene: TRBJ2-7
clone size: -
D gene: -
CDR3 protein: CASRGLLFSYEQYF
CDR3 DNA: TGTGCCAGCAGAGGACTGCTTTTCTCCTACGAGCAGTACTTC

V gene: TRBV7-7
J gene: TRBJ2-5
clone size: -
D gene: -
CDR3 protein: CASSEPGRGAHGETQYF
CDR3 DNA: TGTGCTAGCAGCGAACCGGGTCGGGGAGCGCATGGAGAGACCCAGTACTTC

V gene: TRBV5-1
J gene: TRBJ2-1
clone size: -
D gene: TRBD2
CDR3 protein: CASSLNGGRVNEQFF
CDR3 DNA: TGCGCCAGCAGCTTGAACGGCGGGAGGGTCAATGAGCAGTTCTTC

V gene: TRBV2
J gene: TRBJ2-5
clone size: -
D gene: TRBD2
CDR3 protein: CASIEIAGREETQYF
CDR3 DNA: TGTGCCAGCATTGAGATAGCGGGAAGAGAAGAGACCCAGTACTTC

V gene: TRBV23-1
J gene: TRBJ2-4
clone size: few
D gene: -
CDR3 protein: CASSQETRYLAKNIQYF
CDR3 DNA: TGCGCCAGCAGTCAAGAGACCCGATATTTAGCCAAAAACATTCAGTACTTC

V gene: TRBV9
J gene: TRBJ2-1
clone size: -
D gene: TRBD1
CDR3 protein: CASSVGGQGSYNEQFF
CDR3 DNA: TGTGCCAGCAGCGTAGGGGGACAGGGTTCCTACAATGAGCAGTTCTTC

V gene: TRBV27
J gene: TRBJ2-5
clone size: few
D gene: -
CDR3 protein: CASSRAQETQYF
CDR3 DNA: TGTGCCAGCAGCCGCGCACAAGAGACCCAGTACTTC

V gene: TRBV28
J gene: TRBJ1-2
clone size: few
D gene: -
CDR3 protein: CASSKTPGYTF
CDR3 DNA: TGTGCCAGCAGTAAAACTCCTGGCTACACCTTC

V gene: TRBV5-4
J gene: TRBJ2-3
clone size: -
D gene: -
CDR3 protein: CASSLGEVGTDTQYF
CDR3 DNA: TGTGCCAGCAGCTTGGGGGAAGTGGGCACAGATACGCAGTATTTT

V gene: TRBV4-3
J gene: TRBJ1-1
clone size: few
D gene: -
CDR3 protein: CASSQVEEVNTEAFF
CDR3 DNA: TGCGCCAGCAGCCAAGTAGAGGAGGTGAACACTGAAGCTTTCTTT

V gene: TRBV7-2
J gene: TRBJ2-7
clone size: -
D gene: -
CDR3 protein: CASSLDGHSYEQYF
CDR3 DNA: TGTGCCAGCAGCTTAGACGGGCACTCCTACGAGCAGTACTTC

V gene: TRBV5-4
J gene: TRBJ2-5
clone size: few
D gene: -
CDR3 protein: CASSLGGQETQYF
CDR3 DNA: TGTGCCAGCAGCCTCGGCGGACAAGAGACCCAGTACTTC